These 20 T cell receptor beta chains came from one sample sequenced in a study of shared clonotypes between healthy human individuals. Assay: immunoSEQ multiplex PCR; the TCRdb copy retains only in-frame clones and omits some. The profile shows approximately 740,000 clones, 80% to 95% of them singletons. Terminally differentiated effector memory CD45RA+ cells were excluded from the naive CD8 cells, which were CD45RO-negative and positively selected for CCR7. The sequenced material came from naive CD8+ T cells sorted from blood. These receptors originate from a man aged 25-45 years in good health.

The chain couples TRBV6-4 to TRBJ1-5; 7 nucleotides line up with TRBD1. This CDR3 comprises 16 residues. J was trimmed by 5 bases and V by 2 bases; bases with no gene match: 9. Germline V CDR1 and CDR2: MRHNA, SNTAGT. The CDR3 DNA is TGTGCCAGCAGTGACGGGGCAGACAGGGAACATCAGCCCCAGCATTTT. Its protein product is CASSDGADREHQPQHF.

V usage is TRBV6-5 and J usage is TRBJ1-3; D call uncertain. Germline V gene sequence: CDR1 MNHEY, CDR2 SVGAGI. The V gene lost 5 bases and the J gene lost 7 bases, with 12 bases spanning the gap. The CDR3 sequence is 13 residues long. This CDR3 reads CASSPRNWNTIYF. The CDR3 coding sequence is TGTGCCAGCAGTCCCAGGAATTGGAACACCATATATTTT.

The gene calls are TRBV7-8 and TRBJ2-1, with D possibly being TRBD1 or TRBD2 (5 bases each). The CDR3 contains 16 residues. V shed 7 bases and J shed 1 base, with 17 bases lying between them. The germline V gene has CDR1 SGHVS and CDR2 FQNEAQ. The CDR3 spells CASTLRGPGSYNEQFF. The CDR3 region has the DNA TGTGCCAGCACCCTAAGGGGTCCGGGGTCCTACAATGAGCAGTTCTTC.

The chain joins TRBV11-2 to TRBJ2-5; D is uncertain. Trimming cost V 2 bases and J 5 bases, with 9 bases left between them. This CDR3 contains 13 residues. Germline-derived CDR1 and CDR2 are SGHAT and FQNNGV. The CDR3 region has the DNA TGTGCCAGCAGCTTACTAGGCCCCGAGACCCAGTACTTC. Translated: CASSLLGPETQYF.

The genes are TRBV27 and TRBJ2-5, with D hard to call. The germline gives CDR1 MNHEY, CDR2 SMNVEV (reference sequence). The CDR3 spans 13 residues. Trimming removed 7 bases at V and 0 bases at J, with 9 bases between. The CDR3: CASTAVNQETQYF. CDR3 in DNA: TGTGCCAGCACGGCGGTGAACCAAGAGACCCAGTACTTC.

This rearrangement joins TRBV7-9 to TRBJ2-7, with 12 bases lining up with TRBD2. CDR3 length: 14 amino acids. Germline V gives CDR1 SEHNR, CDR2 FQNEAQ (reference sequence). V trimming: 5 bases; J trimming: 7 bases; junction bases outside the gene matches: 6. The CDR3 spells CASSRGLAGPEQYF. As DNA, the CDR3 is TGTGCCAGCAGCCGCGGACTAGCGGGACCTGAGCAGTACTTC.

As regards this clone: This sample includes further DNA sequences coding for the same CDR3. This rearrangement joins TRBV27 to TRBJ2-7; no reliable D call. Trimming shortened V by 3 bases and J by 1 base, and 7 bases separated the two germline ends. There are 13 residues in the CDR3. Germline CDR1 MNHEY, CDR2 SMNVEV (reference sequence). The CDR3 sequence is CASSFGPSYEQYF. DNA of the CDR3: TGTGCCAGCAGTTTCGGTCCGTCCTACGAGCAGTACTTC.

The V call is TRBV18, the J call TRBJ2-1, with 14 bases lining up with TRBD2. CDR3 length: 16 residues. Germline V lookup: CDR1 KGHSH, CDR2 LQKENI. Trimming removed 2 bases from V and 7 bases from J; junction bases left unmatched: 4. CDR3 nucleotides: TGTGCCAGCTCACCAAGACTAGCGGGAGGGCGGAATGAGCAGTTCTTC. It is translated as CASSPRLAGGRNEQFF.

The rearrangement uses TRBV29-1 and TRBJ1-2, with 7 bases aligning to TRBD1. Germline V gene lookup returns CDR1 SQVTM and CDR2 ANQGSEA. There are 15 residues in the CDR3. With V trimmed by 3 bases and J by 3 bases, 10 bases remained unmatched. The CDR3 DNA reads as TGCAGCGTTGACCCCGGACAGGCCATGTACTATGGCTACACCTTC. Translation: CSVDPGQAMYYGYTF.

The genes are TRBV27 and TRBJ2-5; D might be TRBD1 or TRBD2, each matching 6 bases. Germline-derived CDR1 and CDR2 are MNHEY and SMNVEV (reference sequence). V was pared by 2 bases and J by 5 bases, with 9 bases between. This CDR3 spans 13 amino acids. The CDR3 DNA sequence: TGTGCCAGCAGTTTACCGGGGGCGGAGACCCAGTACTTC. Amino acids: CASSLPGAETQYF.

This clone was observed a single time. The chain has TRBV2 and TRBJ2-1, with D possibly being TRBD2 (6 bases). The V end lost 5 bases, the J end lost 0 bases, and 11 bases lay between the germline ends. Germline V gives CDR1 SNHLY, CDR2 FYNNEI. The CDR3 spans 15 residues. CDR3 nucleotide sequence: TGTGCCAGCAGTTACGGGACTGGCTCCTACAATGAGCAGTTCTTC. It translates to CASSYGTGSYNEQFF.

The chain has TRBV4-1 and TRBJ2-1; 12 nucleotides line up with TRBD2. V trimming: 4 bases; J trimming: 5 bases; junction bases outside the gene matches: 3. Germline CDR1 reads MGHRA; CDR2 reads YSYEKL. The CDR3 contains 15 residues. CDR3 sequence reads: CASSLTSGGNNEQFF. CDR3 bases: TGCGCCAGCAGCCTCACTAGCGGGGGGAACAATGAGCAGTTCTTC.

The rearrangement links TRBV27 to TRBJ2-3, with TRBD2 as a possible D gene (6 bases). V was pared by 4 bases and J by 0 bases, with 8 bases between. Germline loops: CDR1 MNHEY, CDR2 SMNVEV (reference sequence). The CDR3 runs to 14 residues. Here the CDR3 DNA reads TGTGCCAGCAGTTGGACTACTAGCACAGATACGCAGTATTTT. It translates to CASSWTTSTDTQYF.

This chain links TRBV9 with TRBJ2-5, with no clear D. Deletions cut 0 bases from V and 5 bases from J, with 17 bases between. CDR1 SGDLS and CDR2 YYNGEE come from the germline V gene. The CDR3 length is 16 residues. The CDR3 bases are TGTGCCAGCAGCGTAGATGGTAGGACCCTAGGGGAGACCCAGTACTTC. Its translation: CASSVDGRTLGETQYF.

The chain uses TRBV18 and TRBJ2-7; the D gene is possibly TRBD1 (6 bases). CDR3 length equals 13 residues. The V and J ends lost 2 bases and 5 bases respectively, with 10 bases between them. CDR1 is KGHSH and CDR2 is LQKENI in the germline V gene. The CDR3 reads CASSPDRWNEQYF. The CDR3 bases are TGTGCCAGCTCACCAGACAGGTGGAACGAGCAGTACTTC.

V and J are TRBV9 and TRBJ2-3; unclear D gene. Germline V gene data show CDR1 as SGDLS and CDR2 as YYNGEE. The CDR3 contains 15 residues. V was clipped by 4 bases and J by 0 bases, with 12 bases between them. In DNA, the CDR3 is TGTGCCAGCAGCTTAATCGGTTCTAGCACAGATACGCAGTATTTT. This gives the protein CASSLIGSSTDTQYF.

This clone was seen once. The chain employs TRBV2 and TRBJ2-7; 16 bases match TRBD2. CDR3 length: 19 residues. With V trimmed by 4 bases and J by 4 bases, 13 bases remained unmatched. The germline V gene encodes CDR1 SNHLY and CDR2 FYNNEI. The CDR3, as DNA: TGTGCCAGCAGTGGCCCCCAGGGACTAGCGGGAGGGTTGACTTACGAGCAGTACTTC. It codes for CASSGPQGLAGGLTYEQYF.

This chain links TRBV5-5 with TRBJ2-7, with 7 bases matching TRBD1. With V trimmed by 3 bases and J by 0 bases, 12 bases remained unmatched. The CDR3 is made up of 17 amino acids. Germline CDR1 is SGHKS and CDR2 is YYEKEE (reference sequence). This CDR3 is CASSWSNTGVSSYEQYF. Written as DNA, the CDR3 is TGTGCCAGCAGCTGGTCCAATACAGGGGTTAGCTCCTACGAGCAGTACTTC. Looking up the rest from reference TRBV5-5 and TRBJ2-7 gives the full variable domain: DAGVTQSPTHLIKTRGQQVTLRCSPISGHKSVSWYQQVLGQGPQFIFQYYEKEERGRGNFPDRFSARQFPNYSSELNVNALLLGDSALYLCASSWSNTGVSSYEQYFGPGTRLTVT.

V is TRBV28 and J is TRBJ2-7; D is ambiguous. V dropped 8 bases and J dropped 3 bases, with 8 bases sitting between them. This CDR3 is built from 11 residues. Germline assignment: CDR1 MDHEN and CDR2 SYDVKM. The CDR3 DNA sequence: TGTGCCAGCGCGTTCTACTACGAGCAGTACTTC. Its protein is CASAFYYEQYF.

The chain couples TRBV15 to TRBJ2-2; D call uncertain. Trimming pared 1 base from V and 5 bases from J, leaving 8 bases between. Germline values: CDR1 LNHNV, CDR2 YYDKDF (reference sequence). This CDR3 is built from 14 residues. CDR3 residues: CATSRASLTGELFF. Written as DNA, the CDR3 is TGTGCCACCAGCAGAGCTTCCCTGACCGGGGAGCTGTTTTTT.